This T cell receptor (gamma chain) appears in the sequencing data of a study of Vδ1+ human thymocytes. Study outcomes and limitations: Many TRG clonotypes were shared between donors; TRD repertoires were essentially private. Thymic TRG and TRD repertoires appeared highly polyclonal, with Gaussian CDR3 length distributions. Thymic delta-chain repertoires held roughly 20% Vdelta2 sequences and few Vdelta3, despite high sort purity.

This clone was counted only a few times. Its antigen is as yet unknown. The junction differs from germline at one of its ends, possibly a read error. Thymocytes were sorted as CD3+ TCRVdelta1+ TCRVdelta2- after alphabeta T cell depletion. Between roughly 98% and 99.6% of sorted thymocytes were Vdelta1+. Germline values: CDR1 GITISATS, CDR2 ISYDGTV (reference sequence). This CDR3 contains 11 residues. Sequences come from RNA converted to cDNA by reverse transcription. The CDR3 regions were amplified by multiplex PCR from V-gene primers to a constant-region primer. TCRdb re-called the multiplex PCR reads using CATT. This sample has more than 25,000 gamma-chain clones, with over 15% found just once.

The chain is built from TRGV9 and TRGJ1 or TRGJ2. Sequenced input: Vdelta1+ gamma-delta thymocytes from the thymus. The subset denotes: FACS-sorted CD3+ TCRalphabeta- TCRVdelta1+ TCRVdelta2- thymocytes. The TCR was taken from a boy in the first two years of life who had congenital heart surgery. CDR3 in amino acids: CALRETHKKLF. The CDR3 DNA is TGTGCCTTGCGGGAAACCCATAAGAAACTCTTT.